One and the same sample provided the 20 T cell receptor beta chains below, sequenced in a study of T cells expressing NK-cell markers. After re-calling the 5' RACE reads, TCRdb lists one entry per CDR3 protein, DNA absent. Recorded here are roughly 390,000 distinct CDR3 sequences; the top ten clones represent roughly 10%. The material sequenced was blood T cells: a sorted CD56 or NKG2C T cell subset, CD4+ or CD8+ T cells, or bulk PBMC T cells (not recorded which). The receptor set was obtained from a woman in her forties or fifties in good health.

The chain links TRBV27 to TRBJ2-5; the TRBD1 assignment by TCRdb is unverifiable without DNA. This CDR3 spans 14 amino acids. Per the germline V gene, CDR1 is MNHEY and CDR2 is SMNVEV (reference sequence). Here the CDR3 reads CASSKGQLQETQYF.

V and J are TRBV29-1 and TRBJ1-2. The CDR3 runs to 18 residues. The germline V gene encodes CDR1 SQVTM and CDR2 ANQGSEA. CDR3 protein: CSVEDRKGGIVPSGGYTF.

The CDR3 reads CASAPPSGGAYNEQFF. The rearrangement joins TRBV5-1 to TRBJ2-1; the TRBD2 assignment by TCRdb is unverifiable without DNA. Germline V gene lookup returns CDR1 SGHRS and CDR2 YFSETQ. CDR3 length equals 16 residues.

The rearrangement joins TRBV4-1 to TRBJ1-2; TCRdb calls TRBD1, which cannot be checked without DNA. The germline CDR1 and CDR2 sequences are MGHRA and YSYEKL. This CDR3 region has 16 residues. The CDR3 region is CASSQVGKGGRYGYTF.

The rearrangement uses TRBV11-2 and TRBJ1-1. Germline values: CDR1 SGHAT, CDR2 FQNNGV. The CDR3 spans 13 residues. Here the CDR3 reads CASSLEDDTEAFF.

The chain couples TRBV25-1 to TRBJ2-1. This CDR3 region has 13 residues. Germline V CDR1 and CDR2: MGHDK, SYGVNS. The CDR3 sequence is CASSGDGYNEQFF.

The chain combines TRBV3-1 with TRBJ2-3; TCRdb indicates TRBD2, and absent DNA this call remains unverified. CDR1 is LGHDT, CDR2 YNNKEL, per germline (reference sequence). CDR3 length: 18 amino acids. The CDR3 region is CASSQDLAGTSSTDTQYF.

V and J are TRBV12-3 or TRBV12-4 and TRBJ1-5; TCRdb's D gene call, TRBD1, goes unchecked for lack of DNA. The CDR3 totals 14 residues. CDR3: CASSRQGSNQPQHF.

V and J are TRBV6-5 and TRBJ2-1; TCRdb names TRBD2, which stays unverified in the absence of DNA. Germline lookup yields CDR1 MNHEY and CDR2 SVGAGI. The CDR3 sequence is 15 residues long. CDR3: CASSPPGLAGLLQFF.

This chain uses TRBV29-1 with TRBJ1-1; no DNA is available, so the TRBD1 call from TCRdb remains unchecked. The germline gives CDR1 SQVTM, CDR2 ANQGSEA. The CDR3 consists of 11 residues. CDR3 region: CSALTAPEAFF.

V gene TRBV12-3 or TRBV12-4 combines with J gene TRBJ2-3; TCRdb's D call, TRBD1, is unchecked because there is no DNA. The CDR3 extends over 15 amino acids. The CDR3 loop is CASPNGVSPTDTQYF.

V is TRBV5-1 and J is TRBJ1-5; TCRdb lists TRBD1, though no DNA is available to test this call. The CDR3 has 13 residues. Germline V gene sequence: CDR1 SGHRS, CDR2 YFSETQ. This CDR3 is CASSTSGGQPQHF.

The V gene is TRBV5-5, the J gene TRBJ1-1. Germline CDR1 and CDR2: SGHKS and YYEKEE (reference sequence). This CDR3 has 18 amino acids. CDR3 sequence reads: CASSPFGRGVSWNTEAFF.

The genes are TRBV28 and TRBJ2-7; TCRdb names TRBD2, which stays unverified in the absence of DNA. Germline V gives CDR1 MDHEN, CDR2 SYDVKM. The CDR3 extends over 14 amino acids. CDR3 amino acids: CASISQQSSYEQYF.

The chain links TRBV5-1 to TRBJ2-7; checking the TCRdb D call of TRBD1 is not possible without DNA. The CDR3 totals 14 residues. Germline values: CDR1 SGHRS, CDR2 YFSETQ. The CDR3 here is CASSLLDRPYEQYF.

The chain recombines TRBV6-1 with TRBJ2-2; TCRdb outputs TRBD1, but without DNA this stays unchecked. The germline V gene encodes CDR1 MNHNS and CDR2 SASEGT. This CDR3 is built from 18 residues. This CDR3 reads CASSGPSPRQGDTGELFF.

The J gene is TRBJ1-1, the V gene TRBV18. The germline V gene has CDR1 KGHSH and CDR2 LQKENI. The length of the CDR3 is 12 residues. The CDR3 sequence is CASSPLGTEAFF.

This chain connects TRBV24-1 to TRBJ2-1; TCRdb names TRBD2, which stays unverified in the absence of DNA. The CDR3 sequence is 16 residues long. CDR1 KGHDR and CDR2 SFDVKD come from the germline V gene. CDR3 sequence: CATSDLQFGGSNEQFF.

This chain links TRBV27 with TRBJ2-3; TCRdb picks TRBD1, but there is no DNA to check that call. CDR3 length: 15 amino acids. Germline loops: CDR1 MNHEY, CDR2 SMNVEV (reference sequence). The CDR3 protein is CASSFWGQGTDTQYF.

The rearrangement uses TRBV15 and TRBJ2-2; as DNA is missing, the TRBD2 call by TCRdb cannot be tested. Germline CDR1 reads LNHNV; CDR2 reads YYDKDF (reference sequence). This CDR3 is built from 16 residues. The CDR3 spells CATSRGQALVAGELFF.